The source of this T cell receptor beta chain is a study of T cell responses to AZD1222 COVID-19 vaccine. Notes on the study in general: Seropositivity was recorded at baseline in only five to seven AZD1222 recipients.

Produced via immunoSEQ multiplex PCR; TCRdb's table is partial and in-frame only. The table lists 86,000 or so clones, roughly 87% of them singletons, with over 2% in the top ten. A remark on this clone: The antigen remains undetermined.

This CDR3 has 14 amino acids. Trimming pared 3 bases from V and 4 bases from J, leaving 10 bases between. The V gene's germline CDR1 is SGHRS and CDR2 YFSETQ. V usage is TRBV5-1 and J usage is TRBJ1-4; the D gene is possibly TRBD1 (6 bases). Sequencing was performed on peripheral blood, taken on day 0 of AZD1222 vaccination. The TCR was taken from an adult in good health. The CDR3 spells CASSSGQNNEKLFF. The DNA of the CDR3 is TGCGCCAGCAGCTCAGGACAGAATAATGAAAAACTGTTTTTT. Based on the CDR3 plus reference TRBV5-1 and TRBJ1-4, the full variable domain is KAGVTQTPRYLIKTRGQQVTLSCSPISGHRSVSWYQQTPGQGLQFLFEYFSETQRNKGNFPGRFSGRQFSNSRSEMNVSTLELGDSALYLCASSSGQNNEKLFFGSGTQLSVL.